This passage covers 24 T cell receptor beta chains from one sample sequenced in a study of neurological immune-mediated disorders. A single record per CDR3 protein comes from TCRdb applying MiXCR to the 5' RACE reads. The sample holds roughly 70,000 distinct CDR3 sequences; 4.5% to 6% are singletons and the top ten take roughly 2%. The source material was PBMCs. These receptors came from a woman in her 70s with multiple sclerosis.

The V gene is TRBV19, the J gene TRBJ2-2; maybe TRBD2 (5 bases). The germline CDR1 and CDR2 sequences are LNHDA and SQIVND (reference sequence). This CDR3 is built from 16 residues. V lost 2 bases, J lost 1 base, and 11 bases lay in between. The CDR3 DNA reads TGTGCCAGTAGTATAAACCAGCGGAGGAACACCGGGGAGCTGTTTTTT. This gives the protein CASSINQRRNTGELFF.

This clonotype was detected only a few times. The chain has TRBV20-1 and TRBJ2-3; D might be TRBD2 (5 bases). The CDR3 spans 16 residues. The germline CDR1 and CDR2 sequences are DFQATT and SNEGSKA (reference sequence). The V and J ends lost 5 bases and 9 bases respectively, with 27 bases between them. The CDR3 nucleotides read TGCAGTGCTTCCGAAGGTGGGCTAGCTGCTCCGGTGACGCAGTATTTT. It yields the protein CSASEGGLAAPVTQYF.

Many counts were recorded for this clonotype. The chain is built from TRBV6-1 and TRBJ1-2, with D unclear. This CDR3 is built from 13 residues. Trimming left V 11 bases short and J 0 bases short, with 13 bases between. Germline assignment: CDR1 MNHNS and CDR2 SASEGT. Here the CDR3 reads CALFTETNYGYTF. The DNA for the CDR3 is TGTGCCCTCTTCACAGAGACTAACTATGGCTACACCTTC.

This clonotype was seen repeatedly, ten times or more. The J gene is TRBJ2-7, the V gene TRBV25-1; D unresolved. The germline V gene encodes CDR1 MGHDK and CDR2 SYGVNS. Trimming cost V 2 bases and J 6 bases, with 8 bases left between them. The CDR3 sequence is 12 residues long. The CDR3 DNA follows: TGTGCCAGCAGTGAAGAAGCGCGCGAGCAGTACTTC. Translating gives CASSEEAREQYF.

The chain carries TRBV7-2 and TRBJ2-1; D ambiguous. Per germline, CDR1 SGHTA and CDR2 FQGNSA. The CDR3 sequence is 14 residues long. Trimming shortened V by 3 bases and J by 0 bases, and 6 bases separated the two germline ends. In nucleotides, the CDR3 is TGTGCCAGCAGCTTCCCGGCCTCCTACAATGAGCAGTTCTTC. Its protein product is CASSFPASYNEQFF. Variable domain in full (rest from reference TRBV7-2 and TRBJ2-1): GAGVSQSPSNKVTEKGKDVELRCDPISGHTALYWYRQSLGQGLEFLIYFQGNSAPDKSGLPSDRFSAERTGGSVSTLTIQRTQQEDSAVYLCASSFPASYNEQFFGPGTRLTVL.

V gene TRBV29-1 combines with J gene TRBJ1-3; the D gene is possibly TRBD1 (6 bases). CDR1 is SQVTM and CDR2 is ANQGSEA in the germline V gene. The CDR3 sequence is 15 residues long. The ends were cut back, 6 bases at V and 1 base at J, with 16 bases in the middle. CDR3 amino acids: CSVGQDSKSGNTIYF. CDR3 DNA sequence: TGCAGCGTGGGGCAGGACAGCAAATCTGGAAACACCATATATTTT.

This clonotype occurred many times. The chain carries TRBV15 and TRBJ2-7; 7 bases fit TRBD1. The J segment lost 2 bases and the V segment lost 0 bases, leaving 7 bases of the junction unmatched. The CDR3 is 16 residues long. The germline gives CDR1 LNHNV, CDR2 YYDKDF (reference sequence). CDR3 sequence reads: CATSRERGGLTYEQYF. The CDR3 DNA sequence: TGTGCCACCAGCAGAGAACGAGGGGGCCTAACCTACGAGCAGTACTTC.

This clonotype was counted ten times or more. V and J are TRBV6-5 and TRBJ1-5; possible D gene TRBD1, 5 bases. The CDR3 contains 15 residues. V lost 7 bases and J lost 5, with 18 bases in between. Germline V gene sequence: CDR1 MNHEY, CDR2 SVGAGI. Here the CDR3 reads CASNPSRGYDQPQHF. The CDR3 nucleotides are TGTGCCAGCAACCCATCACGGGGGTACGATCAGCCCCAGCATTTT.

This clonotype occurred many times. V usage is TRBV5-1 and J usage is TRBJ1-1; D not certain. The CDR3 length is 13 residues. Between the trimmed V and J ends, which lost 3 bases and 4 bases, there was a span of 10 bases. Per germline, CDR1 SGHRS and CDR2 YFSETQ. CDR3 coding DNA: TGCGCCAGCAGCTCAGTCCCACCCACTGAAGCTTTCTTT. This sequence encodes CASSSVPPTEAFF. Complete variable domain (other parts from reference TRBV5-1 and TRBJ1-1): KAGVTQTPRYLIKTRGQQVTLSCSPISGHRSVSWYQQTPGQGLQFLFEYFSETQRNKGNFPGRFSGRQFSNSRSEMNVSTLELGDSALYLCASSSVPPTEAFFGQGTRLTVV.

There are many counts of this clonotype. The J gene is TRBJ1-2, the V gene TRBV20-1; D is ambiguous. The V end lost 5 bases, the J end lost 8 bases, and 12 bases lay between the germline ends. Germline V gives CDR1 DFQATT, CDR2 SNEGSKA (reference sequence). The CDR3 covers 11 residues. CDR3 sequence (DNA): TGCAGTGCTCCGTCCCGGCCGGGCTACACCTTC. It translates to CSAPSRPGYTF.

The chain links TRBV12-3 or TRBV12-4 to TRBJ2-5; 11 bases are a match to TRBD2. This CDR3 contains 14 residues. V was clipped by 6 bases and J by 5 bases; unmatched bases: 5. The CDR3 loop reads CASSLAGGTETQYF. For the CDR3, the DNA is TGTGCCAGCAGCCTAGCGGGAGGAACGGAGACCCAGTACTTC.

There are many counts of this clonotype. The V and J genes are TRBV6-4 and TRBJ1-1; 11 bases agree with TRBD1. Germline CDR1 is MRHNA and CDR2 is SNTAGT. The junction had 3 bases not matched to a gene; V was cut back by 5 bases and J by 1 base. This CDR3 is 15 amino acids long. The CDR3 bases are TGTGCCAGCAGTCGGGACAGGGGGGCGAACACTGAAGCTTTCTTT. This sequence encodes CASSRDRGANTEAFF.

This clonotype was counted many times. The J gene is TRBJ1-1, the V gene TRBV7-2, with D uncertain. The V and J ends lost 0 bases and 5 bases respectively, with 10 bases between them. The CDR3 totals 14 residues. The germline CDR1 and CDR2 sequences are SGHTA and FQGNSA. The CDR3 DNA is TGTGCCAGCAGCTTAGCAGTTGGCGGAACTGAAGCTTTCTTT. Translating gives CASSLAVGGTEAFF.

This clonotype was found many times. V is TRBV27 and J is TRBJ2-7; 11 bases fit TRBD1. This CDR3 contains 15 residues. Trimming removed 5 bases from V and 5 bases from J; junction bases left unmatched: 8. Germline V gene lookup returns CDR1 MNHEY and CDR2 SMNVEV (reference sequence). CDR3 bases: TGTGCCAGCAGTAGCCTCCGGACAGGGGGCCACGAGCAGTACTTC. Translation gives CASSSLRTGGHEQYF.

This clonotype was counted many times. The chain recombines TRBV2 with TRBJ2-2; the D is unclear. V was cut by 5 bases and J by 7 bases, with 5 bases left in between. CDR3 length: 11 amino acids. CDR1 SNHLY and CDR2 FYNNEI come from the germline V gene. The CDR3 coding sequence is TGTGCCAGCAGTATTCTCGGGGAGCTGTTTTTT. Its protein is CASSILGELFF.

This clonotype was seen ten or more times. The chain joins TRBV12-3 or TRBV12-4 to TRBJ2-2; 9 bases fit TRBD1. Trimming removed 3 bases from V and 8 bases from J; junction bases left unmatched: 13. The CDR3 length is 17 residues. The CDR3 spells CASSFDPGTGFLGELFF. The DNA of the CDR3 is TGTGCCAGCAGTTTCGATCCCGGGACAGGGTTCTTAGGGGAGCTGTTTTTT.

In its sample, this clonotype was seen many times. The J gene is TRBJ2-4, the V gene TRBV9, with 7 bases identical to TRBD1. This CDR3 region has 16 residues. The V segment lost 5 bases and the J segment 6 bases; nucleotides outside the gene matches: 14. Germline V gene sequence: CDR1 SGDLS, CDR2 YYNGEE. For the CDR3, the DNA is TGTGCCAGCAGTCGATCTCAGGGACAGTTCGGAAACATTCAGTACTTC. Protein product: CASSRSQGQFGNIQYF.

Many counts were recorded for this clonotype. The chain recombines TRBV7-2 with TRBJ2-1; TRBD1 is a possible D gene (6 bases). The CDR3 covers 15 residues. V lost 1 base and J 3 bases, leaving 10 bases between the germline ends. CDR1 SGHTA and CDR2 FQGNSA come from the germline V gene. The CDR3 here is CASSLGQANYNEQFF. In DNA, the CDR3 is TGTGCCAGCAGCTTAGGACAGGCCAACTACAATGAGCAGTTCTTC.

This chain joins TRBV21-1 and TRBJ2-1; no DNA check was done on the table's D call, TRBD2. TRBV21-1 is designated a pseudogene. This CDR3 region has 19 residues. CDR3 residues: CASSKEGTSGISSYNEQFF. CDR3 DNA sequence: TGTGCCAGCAGCAAAGAGGGGACTAGCGGGATCAGCTCCTACAATGAGCAGTTCTTC.

This clonotype was counted at least ten times. The J gene is TRBJ2-7, the V gene TRBV4-1; D unclear. The germline V gene encodes CDR1 MGHRA and CDR2 YSYEKL. There are 15 residues in the CDR3. Deletions cut 1 base from V and 3 bases from J, with 13 bases between. CDR3 protein: CASSQVLTPLYEQYF. DNA for the CDR3: TGCGCCAGCAGCCAAGTTCTTACACCTCTCTACGAGCAGTACTTC.

The table lists this clonotype with many counts. V gene TRBV20-1 combines with J gene TRBJ2-1, with D perhaps matching TRBD1 or TRBD2 (6 bases each). Germline assignment: CDR1 DFQATT and CDR2 SNEGSKA (reference sequence). The CDR3 extends over 13 amino acids. Trimming stripped 3 bases from V and 2 bases from J, with 8 bases between. The CDR3 DNA follows: TGCAGTGCTAGGGGGGGCGCCTACAATGAGCAGTTCTTC. This gives the protein CSARGGAYNEQFF.

This clonotype occurred a few times. The chain employs TRBV20-1 and TRBJ1-1; 7 nucleotides agree with TRBD1. CDR3 length: 12 residues. J lost 4 bases, V lost 6 bases, and 5 bases had no gene match. Looked up from germline, CDR1 is DFQATT and CDR2 is SNEGSKA (reference sequence). CDR3 nucleotides: TGCAGTGCAGTACAGGGGAGCACTGAAGCTTTCTTT. This sequence encodes CSAVQGSTEAFF.

This clonotype was seen many times. The rearrangement joins TRBV7-2 to TRBJ2-3; 8 bases map to TRBD2. CDR3 length: 16 residues. The V and J ends lost 7 bases and 4 bases, in that order; junction bases with no gene match: 13. Germline CDR1 reads SGHTA; CDR2 reads FQGNSA. CDR3 loop: CASIPGGAGRPDTQYF. For the CDR3, the DNA is TGTGCCAGCATCCCGGGGGGGGCAGGGAGGCCAGATACGCAGTATTTT. Drawing the rest from reference TRBV7-2 and TRBJ2-3, the complete variable domain is GAGVSQSPSNKVTEKGKDVELRCDPISGHTALYWYRQSLGQGLEFLIYFQGNSAPDKSGLPSDRFSAERTGGSVSTLTIQRTQQEDSAVYLCASIPGGAGRPDTQYFGPGTRLTVL.

There are many counts of this clonotype. The CDR3 is CASSLPLQGATGELFF. The CDR3 DNA sequence: TGTGCCAGCAGCTTGCCCTTACAGGGTGCCACCGGGGAGCTGTTTTTT. The chain uses TRBV5-4 and TRBJ2-2, with D perhaps matching TRBD1 (6 bases). The CDR3 totals 16 residues. Deletions cut 1 base from V and 4 bases from J, with 14 bases between. From germline, CDR1 is SGHNT and CDR2 YYREEE (reference sequence). The full variable domain, rest sourced from reference TRBV5-4 and TRBJ2-2, is ETGVTQSPTHLIKTRGQQVTLRCSSQSGHNTVSWYQQALGQGPQFIFQYYREEENGRGNFPPRFSGLQFPNYSSELNVNALELDDSALYLCASSLPLQGATGELFFGEGSRLTVL.